The 9 T cell receptor beta chains listed next were all sequenced from one sample in a study of blood T cell repertoires in COVID-19. Assay: immunoSEQ multiplex PCR; the TCRdb copy retains only in-frame clones and omits some. The sample shows more than 200,000 clones, around four fifths of them seen only once. The sample comprised peripheral blood. The receptors were sampled from a man aged 55-75 years with acute or convalescent COVID-19.

The sample holds many counts of this clone. The chain couples TRBV3-1 (or the pseudogene TRBV3-2) to TRBJ2-7; TRBD2 matches 10 bases. V dropped 4 bases and J dropped 6; count of bases not matched to a gene: 6. The CDR3 loop spans 14 amino acids. The germline CDR1 and CDR2 sequences are LGHDT and YNNKEL (reference sequence). DNA for the CDR3: TGTGCCAGCAGCCCGGGACTAGCGACGGGCGAGCAGTACTTC. Its protein product is CASSPGLATGEQYF.

This rearrangement joins TRBV6-4 to TRBJ1-1; D remains ambiguous. The CDR3 sequence is 13 residues long. V was trimmed by 1 base and J by 6 bases, leaving 9 bases between them. The germline V gene has CDR1 MRHNA and CDR2 SNTAGT. DNA of the CDR3: TGTGCCAGCAGTGACTATCGGGGAGCTGAAGCTTTCTTT. This encodes CASSDYRGAEAFF.

A single count supports this clone. The V call is TRBV7-3, the J call TRBJ2-1, with 13 bases fitting TRBD2. The junction had 9 bases not matched to a gene; V was cut back by 6 bases and J by 10 bases. The CDR3 consists of 15 residues. CDR1 is SGHTA, CDR2 FQGTGA, per germline. CDR3 DNA: TGTGCCAGCAGTCCAACTAGCGGGGGGGCGGAAGAGCAGTTCTTC. Its protein product is CASSPTSGGAEEQFF.

V is TRBV29-1 and J is TRBJ2-1; 10 nucleotides line up with TRBD1. J was trimmed by 3 bases and V by 1 base; bases with no gene match: 6. The CDR3 length is 16 residues. Germline V lookup: CDR1 SQVTM, CDR2 ANQGSEA. CDR3 protein: CSVEAYRDRGYNEQFF. In DNA form, the CDR3 reads TGCAGCGTTGAAGCGTACCGGGACAGGGGCTACAATGAGCAGTTCTTC.

This clone was observed a handful of times. The genes are TRBV25-1 and TRBJ2-1; tentative D call: TRBD2 (6 bases). Trimming took off 1 base at V and 0 bases at J, with 10 bases between the two ends. The CDR3 covers 16 residues. Germline V gene data show CDR1 as MGHDK and CDR2 as SYGVNS. The DNA of the CDR3 is TGTGCCAGCAGTGAATTCGGAGGGAGCTCCTACAATGAGCAGTTCTTC. Residues: CASSEFGGSSYNEQFF.

J is TRBJ1-5 and V is TRBV30, with a tentative D call TRBD1 (5 bases). CDR1 is GTSNPN and CDR2 is SVGIG in the germline V gene (reference sequence). The CDR3 sequence is 13 residues long. V lost 5 bases to trimming and J lost 1 base, with 9 bases between them. CDR3 protein: CAWGAGSNQPQHF. In DNA form, the CDR3 reads TGTGCCTGGGGGGCAGGGAGCAATCAGCCCCAGCATTTT.

The chain has TRBV19 and TRBJ2-7, with D perhaps matching TRBD2 (6 bases). Between the trimmed V and J ends, which lost 1 base and 3 bases, there was a span of 7 bases. CDR1 and CDR2 from the germline V gene are LNHDA and SQIVND (reference sequence). This CDR3 region has 13 residues. The CDR3 DNA follows: TGTGCCAGTAGTATAGGCGGGATCTACGAGCAGTACTTC. It specifies CASSIGGIYEQYF.

The rearrangement joins TRBV7-9 to TRBJ2-5; TRBD2 matches 8 bases. The CDR3 consists of 15 residues. J lost 2 bases, V lost 3 bases, and 5 bases had no gene match. CDR1 is SEHNR, CDR2 FQNEAQ, per germline (reference sequence). The CDR3 protein is CASSFGLAVQETQYF. CDR3 in DNA: TGTGCCAGCAGCTTCGGACTAGCAGTACAAGAGACCCAGTACTTC.

The chain recombines TRBV6-1 with TRBJ2-1; 10 bases are shared with TRBD2. The CDR3 spans 15 residues. Germline V lookup: CDR1 MNHNS, CDR2 SASEGT. V lost 6 bases, J lost 4 bases, and 6 bases stayed unmatched. CDR3 nucleotides: TGTGCCAGCAGACCTAGCGGGGGTAGTTACAATGAGCAGTTCTTC. This codes for CASRPSGGSYNEQFF.